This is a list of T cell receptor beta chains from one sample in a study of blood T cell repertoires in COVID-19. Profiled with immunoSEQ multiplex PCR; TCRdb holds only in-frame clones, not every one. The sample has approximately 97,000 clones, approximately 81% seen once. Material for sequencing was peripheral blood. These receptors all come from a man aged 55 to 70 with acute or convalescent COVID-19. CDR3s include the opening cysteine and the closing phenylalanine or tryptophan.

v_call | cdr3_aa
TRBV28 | CASRKTQREGGNEQFF
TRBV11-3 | CASSPLGTGNTGELFF
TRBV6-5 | CASSRGYSGNTIYF
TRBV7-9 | CASSGGTFLSSYEQYF
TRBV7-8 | CASSLSYGEDTQYF
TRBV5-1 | CASSSTGSAYEQYF
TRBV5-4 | CASSPQGPSYNEQFF
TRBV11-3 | CASSLAPTGELFF
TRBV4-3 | CASSQDAAGGTTDTQYF
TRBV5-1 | CASSVSGTDYNEQFF
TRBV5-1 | CASSPGLAGRETQYF
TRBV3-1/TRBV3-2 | CASSPGVAGGTQTSYNEQFF
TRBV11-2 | CASSLRDWGTGELFF
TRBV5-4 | CASSSKTGGKTDTQYF
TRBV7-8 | CASSGAGTAIGKLFF
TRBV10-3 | CAISESGGDQPQHF
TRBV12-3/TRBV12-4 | CASRSEGYGYTF
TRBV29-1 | CSARSGTGREQYF
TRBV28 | CASSSVTDVLTF
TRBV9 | CASSPRQASYEQYF
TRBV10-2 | CASSDRGQIGTGELFF
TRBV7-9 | CASSPGQGSASPLHF
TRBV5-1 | CASRDRGNTEAFF
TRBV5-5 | CASSALWQGKGNEQFF
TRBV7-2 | CASSPQGSYGYTF
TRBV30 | CAWSATNQPQHF
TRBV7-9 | CASSLAGTSLSNQPQHF
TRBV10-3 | CAISESRGGVQETQYF
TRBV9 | CASSVEGGSSGNTIYF